The rows below give T cell receptor beta chains drawn from one sample of a study of CXCR3-negative and CXCR3-positive naive CD8 T cells. TCRdb re-called the 5' RACE reads and shows each CDR3 protein once, DNA omitted. This sample's table reports about 43,000 distinct CDR3 sequences. Specimen: memory CD8+ T cells from blood. Receptor source: a human donor in good health. Some clones in this sample may be carry-over from other donors' samples. Both conserved end residues are part of each CDR3. Fields, in order: J gene, V gene, CDR3 protein.

TRBJ1-6 | TRBV5-1 | CASSPLDPPGQGNSPLHF
TRBJ2-2 | TRBV28 | CASSLIATGELFF
TRBJ2-2 | TRBV29-1 | CSVNRGNTGELFF
TRBJ1-1 | TRBV12-3/TRBV12-4 | CASSSTGANTEAFF
TRBJ2-5 | TRBV7-6 | CASSLLQNQETQYF
TRBJ2-1 | TRBV29-1 | CSVGGVTPYNEQFF
TRBJ2-5 | TRBV14 | CASSRGGAANF
TRBJ2-1 | TRBV24-1 | CATSDLSEQFF
TRBJ2-1 | TRBV27 | CASSLQSPSGRAHNEQFF
TRBJ1-1 | TRBV7-3 | CASSLQGHTEAFF
TRBJ2-7 | TRBV5-1 | CASSFNVQGAKDYEQYF
TRBJ2-7 | TRBV28 | CASSFSWEGTYEQYF
TRBJ2-1 | TRBV28 | CASSSLRIGGGQSSYNEQFF
TRBJ2-2 | TRBV21-1 | CASSKEGGNGTGELFF
TRBJ1-5 | TRBV28 | CASSQDYSNQPQHF
TRBJ1-5 | TRBV6-2/TRBV6-3 | CASTQGVEGQPQHF
TRBJ2-5 | TRBV7-9 | CASSLTLAAGETQYF
TRBJ2-7 | TRBV11-2 | CASSLARDNYEQYF
TRBJ1-1 | TRBV5-1 | CASSLGGGYTEAFF
TRBJ2-5 | TRBV7-8 | CASSPRAGGAETQYF
TRBJ1-1 | TRBV6-2/TRBV6-3 | CASSYDEVYAEAFF
TRBJ2-3 | TRBV5-1 | CASSSNDRGETDTQYF
TRBJ2-7 | TRBV28 | CASSPGTRGTSGYEQYF
TRBJ1-6 | TRBV20-1 | CSARDMAGDNSPLHF
TRBJ2-7 | TRBV9 | CASSVEGGNYEQYF
TRBJ2-7 | TRBV28 | CASSQDGHLYEQYF
TRBJ2-1 | TRBV2 | CASSGGSGYNEQFF
TRBJ2-5 | TRBV4-3 | CASSQDYPDPKETQYF
TRBJ2-1 | TRBV20-1 | CSASGLAGGPSSIEQFF
TRBJ2-7 | TRBV6-5 | CASTGTGEQNEQYF
TRBJ1-2 | TRBV29-1 | CSVSRDRDYGYTF
TRBJ2-7 | TRBV7-9 | CASSSTTGEPSYEQYF
TRBJ1-1 | TRBV12-3/TRBV12-4 | CASSPVVGGWAEAFF
TRBJ1-1 | TRBV7-9 | CASSWNGQDGAFF
TRBJ1-5 | TRBV10-1 | CASSLSADRRDYINQPQHF
TRBJ2-7 | TRBV20-1 | CSAPFLGEGEQYF
TRBJ2-1 | TRBV29-1 | CSVELDGTPSYNEQFF
TRBJ2-7 | TRBV28 | CASSHRGPSYEQYF
TRBJ2-7 | TRBV9 | CASSASGGAAYEQYF
TRBJ2-7 | TRBV28 | CASRGPGGGGSYEQYF
TRBJ1-1 | TRBV7-9 | CASSLMGATEAFF
TRBJ2-1 | TRBV7-2 | CASRDSLHGSYNEQFF
TRBJ2-7 | TRBV20-1 | CSASPAGTGVIWDEQYF
TRBJ2-1 | TRBV3-1 | CASSQEGASGGSSYNEQFF
TRBJ1-1 | TRBV19 | CASRVRAGNTEAFF
TRBJ2-2 | TRBV6-4 | CASSDSEEGELFF
TRBJ2-1 | TRBV12-3/TRBV12-4 | CAIRRDTDNEQFF
TRBJ1-5 | TRBV4-1 | CASSQDGVLNQPQHF
TRBJ1-1 | TRBV7-2 | CASSLVFGGNTEAFF
TRBJ2-3 | TRBV20-1 | CSAKKAGGSTDTQYF
TRBJ2-2 | TRBV7-6 | CASSLIQPSGPGELFF